This T cell receptor (beta chain) derives from a study of T-cell reconstitution after alpha-beta-depleted transplantation in children. General observations from the study: The main origin of T-cell counts and diversity one year after transplant was newly produced T cells. Roughly two months post-transplant, alpha-beta T cells reportedly originated from several hundred graft clones that had expanded. In some patients, recipient T cells and intrathymic progenitors surviving conditioning explained high day-60 diversity.

This clonotype was observed a handful of times. Its target is not known. Unique molecular identifiers were incorporated when the TCRbeta library was constructed. In TCRdb, the PCR reads were re-called with MiXCR into one record per CDR3 protein. The sample holds about a million distinct CDR3 sequences, about 29% seen once. Germline V gene sequence: CDR1 DFQATT, CDR2 SNEGSKA (reference sequence). CDR3 size: 13 residues. V was cut by 2 bases and J by 4 bases, with 11 bases left in between. The chain uses TRBV20-1 and TRBJ1-2, with D perhaps matching TRBD1 (5 bases). Source: PBMCs, mostly from graft donor cells, taken 360 days after TCRalphabeta/CD19-depleted stem cell transplant. The sequence was obtained from a boy under three years old who had a stem cell transplant for SCID, so the T cells may come from the graft donor. The CDR3 protein is CSARLRVAYGYTF. The CDR3 bases are TGCAGTGCTAGACTCAGGGTGGCCTATGGCTACACCTTC.